The 8 T cell receptor beta chains listed next were all sequenced from one sample in a study of T cells after yellow fever vaccination. TCRdb re-called the 5' RACE reads through MiXCR, storing one row per CDR3 protein. The profile shows hundreds of thousands of distinct CDR3 sequences, approximately 8% of them singletons. The specimen comprised PBMCs, sampled around 45 days after the first yellow fever vaccination. Every receptor here comes from a man in his late teens or twenties who received the YFV17D yellow fever vaccine.

The chain uses TRBV18 and TRBJ2-3, with a possible D match to TRBD1 (6 bases). Looked up from germline, CDR1 is KGHSH and CDR2 is LQKENI. This CDR3 has 14 amino acids. Trimming pared 1 base from V and 5 bases from J, leaving 10 bases between. CDR3 region: CASSPLTGRDTQYF. The CDR3 nucleotides read TGTGCCAGCTCACCACTTACAGGGCGAGATACGCAGTATTTT.

This clonotype was detected only a few times. This chain links TRBV7-2 with TRBJ2-5; 10 bases are shared with TRBD1. The germline V gene encodes CDR1 SGHTA and CDR2 FQGNSA. The CDR3 extends over 16 amino acids. Trimming took 3 bases from V and 4 from J; bases not matched to a gene: 8. CDR3 DNA: TGTGCCAGCAGCTTGGGGACAGGGGCGCTAGTAGAGACCCAGTACTTC. This translates into CASSLGTGALVETQYF. Combining the CDR3 with reference TRBV7-2 and TRBJ2-5 gives the whole variable domain GAGVSQSPSNKVTEKGKDVELRCDPISGHTALYWYRQSLGQGLEFLIYFQGNSAPDKSGLPSDRFSAERTGGSVSTLTIQRTQQEDSAVYLCASSLGTGALVETQYFGPGTRLLVL.

The V gene is TRBV3-1, the J gene TRBJ2-5, with a weak D call TRBD1 (6 bases). Looked up from germline, CDR1 is LGHDT and CDR2 is YNNKEL (reference sequence). The ends were cut back, 3 bases at V and 1 base at J, with 9 bases in the middle. This CDR3 contains 14 residues. The CDR3 here is CASSQGQPQETQYF. DNA of the CDR3: TGTGCCAGCAGCCAGGGACAACCCCAAGAGACCCAGTACTTC.

The chain recombines TRBV7-2 with TRBJ1-5; D not certain. Germline loops: CDR1 SGHTA, CDR2 FQGNSA. Trimming left V 5 bases short and J 4 bases short, with 15 bases between. The CDR3 is 15 residues long. DNA for the CDR3: TGTGCCAGCAGCCCCCGGGTGTGGTGGAATCAGCCCCAGCATTTT. Its protein is CASSPRVWWNQPQHF.

The rearrangement joins TRBV2 to TRBJ2-7; no firm D call. This CDR3 region has 14 residues. V was clipped by 2 bases and J by 0 bases, with 8 bases between them. Germline V gene data show CDR1 as SNHLY and CDR2 as FYNNEI. DNA of the CDR3: TGTGCCAGCAGTGAAATCCGGAGCTCCTACGAGCAGTACGTC. Protein: CASSEIRSSYEQYV.

This clonotype appeared a few times. The chain couples TRBV28 to TRBJ2-4; D gene uncertain. The CDR3 consists of 14 residues. Deletions cut 7 bases from V and 6 bases from J, with 16 bases between. Germline loops: CDR1 MDHEN, CDR2 SYDVKM. In nucleotides, the CDR3 is TGTGCCAGCACCACGTACCCCCTACCAAACATTCAGTACTTC. Its translation is CASTTYPLPNIQYF.

The table lists this clonotype with a few counts. This sequence joins TRBV13 and TRBJ2-1; 9 positions match TRBD1. CDR1 PRHDT and CDR2 FYEKMQ come from the germline V gene (reference sequence). Trimming cost V 5 bases and J 10 bases; bases outside gene matches: 12. This CDR3 comprises 15 residues. The CDR3: CASSTRDRAFGEQFF. CDR3 in DNA: TGTGCCAGCAGCACCCGGGACAGGGCATTCGGCGAGCAGTTCTTC.

This clonotype was counted at least ten times. The CDR3 nucleotides are TGCGCCAGCAGCTCTACACCGGACAAAGGGGAAAAACTGTTTTTT. It yields the protein CASSSTPDKGEKLFF. V and J are TRBV5-1 and TRBJ1-4; D perhaps matches TRBD1 (5 bases). Germline V gives CDR1 SGHRS, CDR2 YFSETQ. The CDR3 extends over 15 amino acids. V was shortened by 3 bases and J by 8 bases, with 17 bases between the two germline ends.